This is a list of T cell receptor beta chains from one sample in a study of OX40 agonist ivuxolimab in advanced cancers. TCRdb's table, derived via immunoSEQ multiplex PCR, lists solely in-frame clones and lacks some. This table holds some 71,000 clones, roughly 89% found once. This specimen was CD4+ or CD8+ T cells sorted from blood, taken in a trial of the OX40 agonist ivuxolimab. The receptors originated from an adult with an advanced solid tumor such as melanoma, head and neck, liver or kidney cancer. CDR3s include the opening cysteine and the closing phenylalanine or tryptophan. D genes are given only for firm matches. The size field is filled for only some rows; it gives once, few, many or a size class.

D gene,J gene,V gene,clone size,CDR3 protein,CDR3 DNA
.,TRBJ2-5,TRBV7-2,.,CAGGETQYF,TGTGCCGGGGGGGAGACCCAGTACTTC
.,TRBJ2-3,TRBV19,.,CASRLGGFNTDTQYF,TGTGCCAGCAGACTTGGGGGCTTTAACACAGATACGCAGTATTTT
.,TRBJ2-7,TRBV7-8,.,CASSLVQGGGYEQYF,TGTGCCAGCAGCTTAGTGCAGGGAGGGGGCTACGAGCAGTACTTC
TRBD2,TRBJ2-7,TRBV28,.,CAITGLAGSREQYF,TGTGCCATTACCGGACTAGCGGGATCTCGCGAGCAGTACTTC
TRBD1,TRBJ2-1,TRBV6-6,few,CASSSRAGQGYNEQFF,TGTGCCAGCAGTTCAAGGGCGGGACAGGGGTACAATGAGCAGTTCTTC
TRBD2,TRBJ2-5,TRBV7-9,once,CASSSSRTSGIQETQYF,TGTGCCAGCAGCTCGAGCAGGACTAGCGGGATCCAAGAGACCCAGTACTTC
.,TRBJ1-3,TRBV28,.,CASSNSGSGNTIYF,TGTGCCAGCAGTAATAGTGGCTCTGGAAACACCATATATTTT
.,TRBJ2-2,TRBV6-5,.,CASRRRGTGELFF,TGTGCCAGCAGGCGAAGGGGGACCGGGGAGCTGTTTTTT
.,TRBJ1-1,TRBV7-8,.,CASTRDRVTEAFF,TGTGCCAGCACCCGTGACCGGGTCACTGAAGCTTTCTTT
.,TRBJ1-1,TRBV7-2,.,CASRIQRGGLRNTEAFF,TGTGCCAGCAGAATCCAACGGGGGGGCCTGAGGAACACTGAAGCTTTCTTT
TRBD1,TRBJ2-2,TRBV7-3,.,CASSSSGGTPGELFF,TGTGCCAGCAGCTCCTCAGGGGGCACCCCCGGGGAGCTGTTTTTT
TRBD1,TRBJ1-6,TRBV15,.,CATSRDRDRAGSPLHF,TGTGCCACCAGCAGAGATAGGGACAGGGCCGGCTCACCCCTCCACTTT
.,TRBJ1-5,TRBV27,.,CARRGQPQHF,TGTGCCAGGAGGGGGCAGCCCCAGCATTTT
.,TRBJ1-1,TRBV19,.,CASSPRLAGDTEAFF,TGTGCCAGTAGCCCTCGGTTAGCAGGGGACACTGAAGCTTTCTTT
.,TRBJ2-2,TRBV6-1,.,CASSGRTQNTGELFF,TGTGCCAGCAGTGGGAGGACCCAGAACACCGGGGAGCTGTTTTTT
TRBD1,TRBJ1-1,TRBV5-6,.,CASSLGTGGKTEAFF,TGTGCCAGCAGCTTGGGGACAGGGGGTAAAACTGAAGCTTTCTTT
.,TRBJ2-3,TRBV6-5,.,CASSYGQRRDTQYF,TGTGCCAGCAGTTACGGACAGCGCCGTGATACGCAGTATTTT
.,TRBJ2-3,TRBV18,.,CASSPPSTDTQYF,TGTGCCAGCTCACCCCCCAGCACAGATACGCAGTATTTT
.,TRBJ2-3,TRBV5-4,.,CASSGRGAGGTDTQYF,TGTGCCAGCAGCGGCCGTGGGGCCGGCGGCACAGATACGCAGTATTTT
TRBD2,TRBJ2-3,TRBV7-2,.,CASSLGSGGARDTQYF,TGTGCCAGCAGCTTAGGTAGCGGGGGGGCCAGAGATACGCAGTATTTT
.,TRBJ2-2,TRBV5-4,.,CASSSELNGELFF,TGTGCCAGCAGCTCGGAACTCAACGGGGAGCTGTTTTTT
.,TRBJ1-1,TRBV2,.,CASSEQGTTEAFF,TGTGCCAGCAGTGAACAGGGTACCACTGAAGCTTTCTTT
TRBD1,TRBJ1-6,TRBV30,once,CARRTGLSPLHF,TGTGCCCGGAGGACAGGGCTTTCACCCCTCCACTTT
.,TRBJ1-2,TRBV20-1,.,CSASKRDGYTF,TGCAGTGCTAGTAAGAGGGACGGCTACACCTTC
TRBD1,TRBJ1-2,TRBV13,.,CASSTRQGSGYTF,TGTGCCAGCAGCACCCGACAGGGTAGTGGCTACACCTTC
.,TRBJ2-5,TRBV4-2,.,CASSQGRDWGLQETQYF,TGTGCCAGCAGCCAAGGGAGGGACTGGGGCTTACAAGAGACCCAGTACTTC
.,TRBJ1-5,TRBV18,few,CASSPGSDQPQHF,TGTGCCAGCTCACCCGGGAGTGATCAGCCCCAGCATTTT
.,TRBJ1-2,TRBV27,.,CASSRGLNYGYTF,TGTGCCAGCAGTCGGGGGCTAAACTATGGCTACACCTTC
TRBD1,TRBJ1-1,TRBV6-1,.,CATQGSGTEAFF,TGTGCTACACAGGGGTCGGGTACTGAAGCTTTCTTT
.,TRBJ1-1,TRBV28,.,CASSPPGFPMGVTEAFF,TGTGCCAGCAGTCCCCCAGGGTTTCCCATGGGGGTCACTGAAGCTTTCTTT
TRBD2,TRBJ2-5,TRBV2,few,CASYLAGAKQETQYF,TGTGCCAGCTACCTAGCGGGGGCCAAACAAGAGACCCAGTACTTC
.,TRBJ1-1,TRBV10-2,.,CASSESTRLGDF,TGCGCCAGCAGTGAGTCGACTCGGTTAGGGGACTTT
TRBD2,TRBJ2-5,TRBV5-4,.,CASSTTSGSRQTQYF,TGTGCCAGCAGCACCACTAGCGGGAGTCGGCAGACCCAGTACTTC
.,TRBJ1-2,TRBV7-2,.,CASSLGGVYYGYTF,TGTGCCAGCAGCCTCGGAGGCGTGTACTATGGCTACACCTTC
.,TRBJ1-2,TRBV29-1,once,CSVELITGKDGYTF,TGCAGCGTTGAGTTAATTACGGGAAAAGATGGCTACACCTTC
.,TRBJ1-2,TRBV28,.,CAAAAGVSYGYIF,TGTGCCGCCGCCGCAGGGGTAAGCTATGGCTACATCTTC
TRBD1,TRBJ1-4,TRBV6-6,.,CASSRTGQGRNEKLFF,TGTGCCAGCAGTCGAACGGGACAGGGGAGGAATGAAAAACTGTTTTTT
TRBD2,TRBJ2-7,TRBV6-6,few,CASAGTSASYEQYF,TGTGCCAGCGCAGGGACTAGCGCATCCTACGAGCAGTACTTC
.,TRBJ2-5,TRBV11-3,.,CASSLTWGSAQETQYF,TGTGCCAGCAGCTTAACGTGGGGCTCGGCACAAGAGACCCAGTACTTC
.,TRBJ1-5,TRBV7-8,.,CASSLAGTPGSNQPQHF,TGTGCCAGCAGCTTAGCGGGGACCCCGGGGAGCAATCAGCCCCAGCATTTT
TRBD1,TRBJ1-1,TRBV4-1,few,CASSQTGGAIVTEAFF,TGCGCCAGCAGCCAAACAGGGGGCGCGATAGTCACTGAAGCTTTCTTT
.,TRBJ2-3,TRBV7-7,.,CASSLDPADTQYF,TGTGCTAGCAGCTTAGACCCGGCGGATACGCAGTATTTT
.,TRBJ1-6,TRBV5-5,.,CAGSKEGDSPLHF,TGTGCCGGGTCAAAGGAAGGGGATTCACCCCTCCACTTT
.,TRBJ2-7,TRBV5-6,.,CASSQGRVREQYF,TGTGCCAGCAGCCAGGGTAGGGTACGCGAGCAGTACTTC
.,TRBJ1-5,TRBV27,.,CASSLNRGNQPQHF,TGTGCCAGCAGTTTAAACAGGGGCAATCAGCCCCAGCATTTT
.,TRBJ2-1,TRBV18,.,CASSDREDREQFF,TGTGCCAGCTCAGACAGGGAGGATCGTGAGCAGTTCTTC
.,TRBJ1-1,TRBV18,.,CASSPSRVMNTEAFF,TGTGCCAGCTCACCATCCAGAGTAATGAACACTGAAGCTTTCTTT
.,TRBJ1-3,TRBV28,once,CASGLLRNTIYF,TGTGCCAGCGGGTTACTGAGAAACACCATATATTTT
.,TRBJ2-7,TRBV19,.,CASSTTDSDEQYF,TGTGCCAGTAGTACGACCGACAGCGACGAGCAGTACTTC
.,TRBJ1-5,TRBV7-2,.,CASSPGGDGQPQHF,TGTGCCAGCAGCCCCGGAGGGGACGGTCAGCCCCAGCATTTT
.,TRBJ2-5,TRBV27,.,CASSSSRQYQETQYF,TGTGCCAGCAGTTCCTCTCGACAGTACCAAGAGACCCAGTACTTC
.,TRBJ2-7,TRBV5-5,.,CASSLAWSGEQYF,TGTGCCAGCAGCTTGGCCTGGTCGGGCGAGCAGTACTTC
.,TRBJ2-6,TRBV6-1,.,CASSESGANVLTF,TGTGCCAGCAGTGAGTCTGGGGCCAACGTCCTGACTTTC
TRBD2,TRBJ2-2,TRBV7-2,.,CASSLAFQTSGGSRPNTGELFF,TGTGCCAGCAGCTTAGCCTTTCAGACTAGCGGGGGTTCCCGTCCGAACACCGGGGAGCTGTTTTTT
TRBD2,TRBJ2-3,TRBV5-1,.,CASSPRTSGFTDTQYF,TGCGCCAGCAGCCCCCGGACTAGCGGATTCACAGATACGCAGTATTTT
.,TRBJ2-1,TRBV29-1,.,CSVLSSYNEQFF,TGCAGCGTTTTAAGTTCCTACAATGAGCAGTTCTTC
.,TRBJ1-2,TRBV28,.,CASSTLANYGYTF,TGTGCCAGCAGTACACTAGCTAACTATGGCTACACCTTC